These 21 T cell receptor beta chains share one sample of origin, sequenced in a study of T cell responses to AZD1222 COVID-19 vaccine listed by TCRdb under 2021. Taken with the paper, the label for time point translates to: baseline before first vaccination. The library relied on the immunoSEQ multiplex PCR assay. Entries here come from immuneACCESS through TCRdb and include only in-frame sequences with V and J called. Some clones fail to appear in such tables; in the studies checked, an unresolved V gene covers under half of the shortfall, and the cause of the remainder is unknown. This sample comprises 130,000 to 150,000 clones, about 90% of them detected only once. Clones ranked in the top ten supply roughly 2% of the sample. The source was peripheral blood, collected on day 0 of AZD1222 vaccination. All receptors come from an adult in good health.

The chain combines TRBV5-1 with TRBJ2-2, with D perhaps TRBD1 (5 bases). This CDR3 has 17 amino acids. Per germline, CDR1 SGHRS and CDR2 YFSETQ. Deletions cut 4 bases from V and 2 bases from J, with 18 bases between. The CDR3 here is CASSRTVATANTGELFF. The DNA of the CDR3 is TGCGCCAGCAGCCGCACCGTCGCGACAGCCAACACCGGGGAGCTGTTTTTT.

The gene calls are TRBV18 and TRBJ1-1, with D possibly TRBD1 on 6 matching bases. Germline V CDR1 and CDR2: KGHSH, LQKENI. The CDR3 is 15 residues long. Trimming cost V 2 bases and J 5 bases, with 15 bases left between them. In DNA form, the CDR3 reads TGTGCCAGCTCACCAGCACAGGGATCGGGGACTGAAGCTTTCTTT. Protein sequence: CASSPAQGSGTEAFF.

The CDR3 DNA sequence: TGTGCCAGTACGGACAGGGGGCATACCCTGCTCACTGAAGCTTTCTTT. Its translation: CASTDRGHTLLTEAFF. V usage is TRBV19 and J usage is TRBJ1-1, with TRBD1 matching over 11 bases. V lost 7 bases, J lost 4 bases, and 11 bases stayed unmatched. The CDR3 length is 16 residues. Germline-derived CDR1 and CDR2 are LNHDA and SQIVND (reference sequence).

The chain links TRBV18 to TRBJ2-7; D is uncertain. Trimming removed 2 bases at V and 6 bases at J, with 11 bases between. Germline loops: CDR1 KGHSH, CDR2 LQKENI. There are 13 residues in the CDR3. CDR3 bases: TGTGCCAGCTCACCAGGGTCATATAGCGAGCAGTACTTC. This gives the protein CASSPGSYSEQYF.

This chain uses TRBV6-2 or TRBV6-3 with TRBJ1-1; no clear D gene. Germline lookup yields CDR1 MNHEY and CDR2 SVGEGT. The CDR3 runs 19 residues. V shed 1 base and J shed 3 bases, with 24 bases lying between them. The CDR3 loop reads CASSYLTYRSGGEDTEAFF. CDR3 nucleotides: TGTGCCAGCAGTTACTTGACCTACAGATCGGGCGGGGAGGACACTGAAGCTTTCTTT.

The CDR3 loop reads CASSKPAGGRYEQYF. CDR3 DNA sequence: TGTGCCAGCAGTAAACCGGCGGGGGGGCGGTACGAGCAGTACTTC. This chain joins TRBV6-5 and TRBJ2-7; 9 bases are a match to TRBD2. The CDR3 extends over 15 amino acids. The germline V gene encodes CDR1 MNHEY and CDR2 SVGAGI. Trimming took 5 bases from V and 4 from J; bases not matched to a gene: 9.

The J gene is TRBJ1-2, the V gene TRBV5-4, with a tentative D call TRBD1 (6 bases). The CDR3 has 13 residues. Germline V gives CDR1 SGHNT, CDR2 YYREEE (reference sequence). V was cut by 1 base and J by 4 bases, with 8 bases left in between. The CDR3 DNA is TGTGCCAGCAGCTTGCCACAGGGCTATGGCTACACCTTC. Its protein is CASSLPQGYGYTF.

The chain employs TRBV19 and TRBJ1-1; no firm D call. The V end was cut by 8 bases, the J end by 0 bases, with 16 bases between. CDR1 LNHDA and CDR2 SQIVND come from the germline V gene (reference sequence). There are 15 residues in the CDR3. Written as DNA, the CDR3 is TGTGCCAGTTCTAGGGCGAAAGGTCTGAACACTGAAGCTTTCTTT. Amino acids: CASSRAKGLNTEAFF.

The V and J genes are TRBV29-1 and TRBJ1-1; 8 bases are a match to TRBD1. J gave up 2 bases and V 5 bases, and 4 bases lay outside the gene matches. The CDR3 sequence is 13 residues long. Per the germline V gene, CDR1 is SQVTM and CDR2 is ANQGSEA. The CDR3 spells CSVLTGANTEAFF. CDR3 nucleotide sequence: TGCAGCGTTTTGACAGGGGCAAACACTGAAGCTTTCTTT. Looking up the rest from reference TRBV29-1 and TRBJ1-1 gives the full variable domain: SAVISQKPSRDICQRGTSLTIQCQVDSQVTMMFWYRQQPGQSLTLIATANQGSEATYESGFVIDKFPISRPNLTFSTLTVSNMSPEDSSIYLCSVLTGANTEAFFGQGTRLTVV.

The rearrangement joins TRBV9 to TRBJ1-4, with D uncertain. V shed 4 bases and J shed 8 bases, with 12 bases lying between them. The length of the CDR3 is 13 residues. The germline V gene has CDR1 SGDLS and CDR2 YYNGEE. The CDR3: CASSTTPVEKLFF. The CDR3 bases are TGTGCCAGCAGCACAACTCCGGTAGAAAAACTGTTTTTT.

This chain connects TRBV11-3 to TRBJ2-3, with D possibly being TRBD1 or TRBD2 (5 bases each). CDR1 SGHNT and CDR2 YENEEA come from the germline V gene. CDR3 length equals 14 residues. The V gene lost 4 bases and the J gene lost 5 bases, with 13 bases spanning the gap. The CDR3 loop is CASSSRDRLDTQYF. CDR3 DNA: TGTGCCAGCAGCTCACGGGACCGCCTAGATACGCAGTATTTT.

This clone was counted a single time. CDR3 residues: CASSLRLEGGTEAFF. As DNA, the CDR3 is TGTGCCAGCAGCTTACGTCTGGAGGGGGGCACTGAAGCTTTCTTT. The genes are TRBV13 and TRBJ1-1, with D perhaps matching TRBD1 (6 bases). Germline V gene lookup returns CDR1 PRHDT and CDR2 FYEKMQ (reference sequence). Trimming cost V 2 bases and J 4 bases, with 14 bases left between them. The CDR3 has 15 amino acids.

The chain has TRBV10-1 and TRBJ1-2; maybe TRBD1 (5 bases). This CDR3 has 13 amino acids. The V end was cut by 4 bases, the J end by 2 bases, with 8 bases between. The V gene's germline CDR1 is WNHNN and CDR2 SYGVQD (reference sequence). CDR3 protein: CASSVGGNYGYTF. The CDR3 DNA sequence: TGCGCCAGCAGTGTTGGGGGAAACTATGGCTACACCTTC.

The J gene is TRBJ2-7, the V gene TRBV7-2, with D perhaps matching TRBD1 (6 bases). The length of the CDR3 is 13 residues. The V gene lost 3 bases and the J gene lost 6 bases, with 12 bases spanning the gap. Germline CDR1 and CDR2: SGHTA and FQGNSA. The CDR3 loop is CASSFQGTGEQYF. As DNA, the CDR3 is TGTGCCAGCAGCTTCCAGGGGACCGGCGAGCAGTACTTC.

This chain uses TRBV2 with TRBJ1-6; maybe TRBD1 (5 bases). Trimming removed 6 bases from V and 5 bases from J, with 11 bases in between. The CDR3 sequence is 14 residues long. Looked up from germline, CDR1 is SNHLY and CDR2 is FYNNEI. The chain's CDR3 is CASSVRVDNSPLHF. CDR3 DNA: TGTGCCAGCAGCGTCAGGGTCGATAATTCACCCCTCCACTTT.

The chain recombines TRBV29-1 with TRBJ1-2; D uncertain. CDR1 is SQVTM, CDR2 ANQGSEA, per germline. This CDR3 has 14 residues. The V end was cut by 6 bases, the J end by 2 bases, with 16 bases between. CDR3 DNA: TGCAGCGTATCCTCCGTGGGCTCCAACTATGGCTACACCTTC. Protein product: CSVSSVGSNYGYTF.

The V gene is TRBV29-1, the J gene TRBJ2-7; unclear D gene. Germline V gene sequence: CDR1 SQVTM, CDR2 ANQGSEA. Trimming stripped 7 bases from V and 0 bases from J, with 13 bases between. The CDR3 has 13 residues. The CDR3 nucleotides are TGCAGCGCCCTCCCCTGGGGCTCCTACGAGCAGTACTTC. This gives the protein CSALPWGSYEQYF.

The V and J genes are TRBV3-1 (or the pseudogene TRBV3-2) and TRBJ1-2; D uncertain. This CDR3 contains 14 residues. V lost 0 bases, J lost 3 bases, and 8 bases lay in between. The germline V gene has CDR1 LGHDT and CDR2 YNNKEL (reference sequence). CDR3 coding DNA: TGTGCCAGCAGCCAAGATTTGAACGACTATGGCTACACCTTC. It is translated as CASSQDLNDYGYTF.

This rearrangement joins TRBV2 to TRBJ1-1; D uncertain. The CDR3 has 13 amino acids. Germline CDR1 and CDR2: SNHLY and FYNNEI. V shed 8 bases and J shed 3 bases, with 13 bases lying between them. The DNA for the CDR3 is TGTGCCAGCTGGGAGGATGAATACACTGAAGCTTTCTTT. Protein: CASWEDEYTEAFF. The variable domain in full, completed from reference TRBV2 and TRBJ1-1, reads EPEVTQTPSHQVTQMGQEVILRCVPISNHLYFYWYRQILGQKVEFLVSFYNNEISEKSEIFDDQFSVERPDGSNFTLKIRSTKLEDSAMYFCASWEDEYTEAFFGQGTRLTVV.

J is TRBJ2-7 and V is TRBV5-1, with D possibly called TRBD1 or TRBD2 (5 bases each). Trimming took off 4 bases at V and 7 bases at J, with 18 bases between the two ends. The CDR3 is made up of 14 amino acids. Germline CDR1 reads SGHRS; CDR2 reads YFSETQ. The CDR3 spells CASSPRDGLWEQYF. Here the CDR3 DNA reads TGCGCCAGCAGCCCACGGGACGGACTGTGGGAGCAGTACTTC.

The chain has TRBV12-3 or TRBV12-4 and TRBJ1-1; D is uncertain. This CDR3 spans 13 amino acids. V was trimmed by 1 base and J by 0 bases, leaving 3 bases between them. CDR3 protein: CASSLGLNTEAFF. CDR3 nucleotide sequence: TGTGCCAGCAGTTTAGGGCTGAACACTGAAGCTTTCTTT.